The rows below give T cell receptor beta chains drawn from one sample of a study of T cell responses to AZD1222 COVID-19 vaccine. Produced via immunoSEQ multiplex PCR; TCRdb's table is partial and in-frame only. The sample contains about 110,000 clones, 88% of which appear only once. Sequences were derived from peripheral blood, sampled on day 0 of MenACWY control vaccination. These receptors all stem from an adult in good health. Both conserved end residues are part of each CDR3. A D gene is named only where the DNA matches it firmly. Expanded clones are given a class, and other clones once, few, many or no size at all.

V	D	size	J	CDR3	DNA
TRBV28	NA	NA	TRBJ2-3	CASSLGSWILRTDTQYF	TGTGCCAGCAGTTTAGGGTCTTGGATTCTGAGGACAGATACGCAGTATTTT
TRBV7-2	NA	NA	TRBJ1-2	CASGDYGYTF	TGTGCCAGCGGCGACTATGGCTACACCTTC
TRBV7-9	NA	NA	TRBJ2-6	CASAPGYWPGANVLTF	TGTGCCAGCGCCCCGGGTTATTGGCCTGGGGCCAACGTCCTGACTTTC
TRBV7-6	NA	once	TRBJ1-4	CASSEQHTTNEKLFF	TGTGCCAGCAGCGAACAGCACACAACTAATGAAAAACTGTTTTTT
TRBV4-3	TRBD2	few	TRBJ2-5	CASSQEWTSGQETQYF	TGCGCCAGCAGCCAAGAATGGACTAGCGGCCAAGAGACCCAGTACTTC
TRBV18	TRBD1	NA	TRBJ1-3	CASSPPPGQGGNTIYF	TGTGCCAGCTCACCACCGCCGGGACAGGGTGGCAACACCATATATTTT
TRBV18	NA	NA	TRBJ1-3	CASSPPDSGNTIYF	TGTGCCAGCTCACCACCCGACTCTGGAAACACCATATATTTT
TRBV19	NA	NA	TRBJ2-3	CATHDLGGSSSTDTQYF	TGTGCCACTCACGACCTGGGGGGTAGCTCTAGCACAGATACGCAGTATTTT
TRBV14	NA	NA	TRBJ1-2	CASSQAAGDQGYTF	TGTGCCAGCAGCCAAGCCGCAGGGGATCAGGGCTACACCTTC
TRBV9	NA	NA	TRBJ1-3	CASSVVGDSSGNTIYF	TGTGCCAGCAGCGTTGTAGGGGATTCCTCTGGAAACACCATATATTTT
TRBV11-2	NA	NA	TRBJ2-3	CASSLGGANTDTQYF	TGTGCCAGCAGCTTAGGGGGGGCGAACACAGATACGCAGTATTTT
TRBV12-3/TRBV12-4	NA	NA	TRBJ1-1	CASTVEVNTEAFF	TGTGCCAGCACCGTAGAGGTGAACACTGAAGCTTTCTTT
TRBV18	NA	once	TRBJ1-2	CASSPGTAVYGYTF	TGTGCCAGCTCACCGGGGACGGCAGTCTATGGCTACACCTTC
TRBV6-5	TRBD2	NA	TRBJ2-7	CASLRRERSYEQYF	TGTGCCAGCCTACGGCGGGAGAGGTCCTACGAGCAGTACTTC
TRBV28	NA	NA	TRBJ1-4	CASNTGEKLFF	TGTGCCAGCAACACCGGAGAAAAACTGTTTTTT
TRBV4-2	TRBD1	NA	TRBJ1-2	CASSQDLETGRYGYTF	TGTGCCAGCAGCCAAGATTTGGAGACAGGGCGCTATGGCTACACCTTC
TRBV7-9	NA	NA	TRBJ1-2	CASSLRQANYGYTF	TGTGCCAGCAGCTTAAGACAGGCAAACTATGGCTACACCTTC
TRBV19	TRBD1	NA	TRBJ1-2	CASSRTGDGGYTF	TGTGCCAGTAGTCGGACAGGGGACGGTGGCTACACCTTC
TRBV9	NA	NA	TRBJ2-3	CASSVALGTDTQYF	TGTGCCAGCAGCGTAGCTCTAGGTACAGATACGCAGTATTTT
TRBV11-2	NA	NA	TRBJ2-7	CASSLMEGIYEQYF	TGTGCCAGCAGCTTAATGGAGGGGATCTACGAGCAGTACTTC
TRBV25-1	TRBD1	NA	TRBJ1-1	CASSERWTGATEAFF	TGTGCCAGCAGTGAAAGGTGGACAGGGGCCACTGAAGCTTTCTTT
TRBV27	TRBD1	NA	TRBJ1-2	CASSSRQGLANYGYTF	TGTGCCAGCAGTTCGCGACAGGGTTTAGCCAACTATGGCTACACCTTC
TRBV11-2	NA	NA	TRBJ1-1	CASSQDGGTEAFF	TGTGCCAGCAGCCAAGATGGGGGGACTGAAGCTTTCTTT
TRBV7-9	NA	NA	TRBJ2-6	CASSLRGAGANVLTF	TGTGCCAGCAGCTTACGGGGTGCTGGGGCCAACGTCCTGACTTTC